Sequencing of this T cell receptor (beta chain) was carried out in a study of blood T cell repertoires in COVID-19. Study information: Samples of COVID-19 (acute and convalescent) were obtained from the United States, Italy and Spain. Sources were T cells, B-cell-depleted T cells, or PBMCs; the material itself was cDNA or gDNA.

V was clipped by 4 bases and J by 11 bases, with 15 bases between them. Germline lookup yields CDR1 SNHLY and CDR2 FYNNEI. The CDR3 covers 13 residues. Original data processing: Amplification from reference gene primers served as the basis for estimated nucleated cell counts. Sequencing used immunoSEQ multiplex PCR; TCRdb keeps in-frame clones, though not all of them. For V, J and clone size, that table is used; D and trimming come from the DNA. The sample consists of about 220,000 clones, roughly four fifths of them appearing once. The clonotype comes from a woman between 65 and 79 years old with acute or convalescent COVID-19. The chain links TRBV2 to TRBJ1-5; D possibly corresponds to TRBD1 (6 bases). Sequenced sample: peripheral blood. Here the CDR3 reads CASSGDIFVSQHF. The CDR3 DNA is TGTGCCAGCAGTGGGGACATTTTTGTGTCCCAGCATTTT.